This T cell receptor beta chain originates from a study of identical twins. TCRdb itself ran the 5' RACE reads through MiXCR, one entry per CDR3 protein. The table records 210,000 or so distinct CDR3 sequences, less than 20% of them present only once. The germline V gene encodes CDR1 ENHRY and CDR2 SYGVKD. The CDR3 is 13 amino acids. After removal of 6 bases from V and 6 bases from J, the junction contained 8 bases not matched to a gene. The same sample was also used in a study of T cells expressing NK-cell markers.

The TCR comes from a woman between 18 and 30 years old in good health. The chain employs TRBV10-3 and TRBJ2-7, with TRBD2 identical over 7 bases. The sequencing input was CD8+ T cells sorted from blood. The CDR3 DNA reads as TGTGCCATCAGGCAGGGACTACCTAGCGAGCAGTACTTC. Protein: CAIRQGLPSEQYF.